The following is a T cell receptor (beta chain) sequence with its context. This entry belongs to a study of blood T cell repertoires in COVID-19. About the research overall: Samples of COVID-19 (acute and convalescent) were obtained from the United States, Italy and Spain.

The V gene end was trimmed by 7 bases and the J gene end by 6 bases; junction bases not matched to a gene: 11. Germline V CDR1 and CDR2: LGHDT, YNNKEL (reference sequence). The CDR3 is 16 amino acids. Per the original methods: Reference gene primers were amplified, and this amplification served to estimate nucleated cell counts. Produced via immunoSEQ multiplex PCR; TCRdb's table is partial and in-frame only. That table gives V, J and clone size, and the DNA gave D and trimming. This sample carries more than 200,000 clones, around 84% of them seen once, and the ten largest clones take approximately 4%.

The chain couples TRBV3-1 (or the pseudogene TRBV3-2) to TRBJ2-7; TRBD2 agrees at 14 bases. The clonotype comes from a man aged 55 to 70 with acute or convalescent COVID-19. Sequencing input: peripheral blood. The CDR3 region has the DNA TGTGCCAGCAACCTGTTAGGACTAGCGGGAGGCTCCGAGCAGTACTTC. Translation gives CASNLLGLAGGSEQYF.